These 24 T cell receptor beta chains share one sample of origin, sequenced in a study of OX40 agonist ivuxolimab in advanced cancers. Data came from immunoSEQ multiplex PCR; TCRdb stores just in-frame clones and leaves some out. The data hold tens of thousands of clones, with about nine tenths observed a single time. The specimen comprised CD4+ or CD8+ T cells sorted from blood, sampled in a trial of the OX40 agonist ivuxolimab. The source is an adult with an advanced solid tumor such as melanoma, head and neck, liver or kidney cancer.

The chain uses TRBV6-5 and TRBJ2-1; D unclear. The germline V and J ends were trimmed by 4 bases and 7 bases, with 8 bases remaining between them. CDR1 is MNHEY and CDR2 is SVGAGI in the germline V gene. The CDR3 is made up of 12 amino acids. CDR3 bases: TGTGCCAGCAGTTTCGCCTTAAATGAGCAGTTCTTC. Translation gives CASSFALNEQFF.

This clone was found once. The chain recombines TRBV2 with TRBJ2-1; the D gene is possibly TRBD2 (6 bases). The CDR3 consists of 11 residues. V lost 11 bases and J lost 8, with 13 bases in between. The germline gives CDR1 SNHLY, CDR2 FYNNEI. CDR3 bases: TGTGCCGGCGCGGGGTACGATGAGCAGTTCTTC. Encoded protein: CAGAGYDEQFF. Together with reference TRBV2 and TRBJ2-1, the CDR3 gives the full variable domain: EPEVTQTPSHQVTQMGQEVILRCVPISNHLYFYWYRQILGQKVEFLVSFYNNEISEKSEIFDDQFSVERPDGSNFTLKIRSTKLEDSAMYFCAGAGYDEQFFGPGTRLTVL.

The chain employs TRBV5-1 and TRBJ1-1; a possible D gene is TRBD1 (5 bases). This CDR3 is built from 13 residues. V was pared by 1 base and J by 1 base, with 5 bases between. Germline CDR1 is SGHRS and CDR2 is YFSETQ. The CDR3 nucleotides are TGCGCCAGCAGCTTGACAGGGAACACTGAAGCTTTCTTT. It translates to CASSLTGNTEAFF.

This rearrangement joins TRBV5-1 to TRBJ2-5, with a tentative D call TRBD2 (5 bases). Trimming shortened V by 3 bases and J by 1 base, and 10 bases separated the two germline ends. The CDR3 extends over 14 amino acids. The germline gives CDR1 SGHRS, CDR2 YFSETQ. The CDR3 here is CASSSRRSQETQYF. The CDR3 DNA reads as TGCGCCAGCAGCTCTAGGAGGTCCCAAGAGACCCAGTACTTC.

This chain connects TRBV9 to TRBJ2-7; TRBD2 agrees at 7 bases. CDR1 is SGDLS, CDR2 YYNGEE, per germline. This CDR3 spans 16 amino acids. V trimming: 6 bases; J trimming: 2 bases; junction bases outside the gene matches: 14. CDR3 nucleotides: TGTGCCAGCACCCAAAGGGAGGGCAGCAGCCCCTACGAGCAGTACTTC. Encoded protein: CASTQREGSSPYEQYF.

This clone was detected only once. V is TRBV5-1 and J is TRBJ2-1; the match to TRBD1 covers 12 bases. The CDR3 extends over 17 amino acids. The ends lost 2 bases at V and 7 bases at J; junction bases unmatched: 10. CDR1 is SGHRS, CDR2 YFSETQ, per germline. The CDR3 reads CASSFRGGTGGLNEQFF. The CDR3 nucleotides are TGCGCCAGCAGCTTTAGGGGCGGGACAGGGGGCTTGAATGAGCAGTTCTTC. Using reference TRBV5-1 and TRBJ2-1 for the parts outside the CDR3, the full variable domain is KAGVTQTPRYLIKTRGQQVTLSCSPISGHRSVSWYQQTPGQGLQFLFEYFSETQRNKGNFPGRFSGRQFSNSRSEMNVSTLELGDSALYLCASSFRGGTGGLNEQFFGPGTRLTVL.

This chain links TRBV15 with TRBJ2-7, with D possibly matching TRBD1 (5 bases). Germline lookup yields CDR1 LNHNV and CDR2 YYDKDF (reference sequence). Trimming stripped 1 base from V and 6 bases from J, with 13 bases between. The CDR3 sequence is 14 residues long. The CDR3 region has the DNA TGTGCCACCAGCAGAGGACTGGACACGGGCGAGCAGTACTTC. Its protein is CATSRGLDTGEQYF.

The rearrangement links TRBV9 to TRBJ1-5; maybe TRBD1 (5 bases). The V gene's germline CDR1 is SGDLS and CDR2 YYNGEE. The ends were cut back, 0 bases at V and 7 bases at J, with 14 bases in the middle. The CDR3 sequence is 15 residues long. CDR3 sequence (DNA): TGTGCCAGCAGCGTAGGAGGCAGGGATGGCCAGCCCCAGCATTTT. It yields the protein CASSVGGRDGQPQHF.

The V gene is TRBV27, the J gene TRBJ1-3; perhaps TRBD1 as D (5 bases). The CDR3 length is 16 residues. Trimming stripped 5 bases from V and 4 bases from J, with 18 bases between. Germline V gene lookup returns CDR1 MNHEY and CDR2 SMNVEV (reference sequence). CDR3 DNA sequence: TGTGCCAGCAGTCCTTTAACACAGGCGGCCGGAAACACCATATATTTT. This translates into CASSPLTQAAGNTIYF.

The CDR3 nucleotides are TGTGCCAGCAGTACTCCACAGGGGGCCTACGAGCAGTACTTC. Protein sequence: CASSTPQGAYEQYF. This chain connects TRBV28 to TRBJ2-7; TRBD1 matches at 8 bases. CDR1 and CDR2 (germline): MDHEN, SYDVKM. V shed 5 bases, J shed 2 bases, and the junction held 5 bases outside the gene matches. The CDR3 loop spans 14 amino acids.

This clone occurred a few times. The gene calls are TRBV19 and TRBJ2-3; D tentatively reads TRBD1 or TRBD2 (5 bases each). Trimming took off 7 bases at V and 2 bases at J, with 13 bases between the two ends. Germline-derived CDR1 and CDR2 are LNHDA and SQIVND (reference sequence). The CDR3 loop spans 14 amino acids. This chain's CDR3 is CASKGTGDTDTQYF. As DNA, the CDR3 is TGTGCCAGTAAGGGGACCGGGGACACAGATACGCAGTATTTT.

The V call is TRBV7-8, the J call TRBJ2-3; TRBD2 matches 9 bases. Germline V gives CDR1 SGHVS, CDR2 FQNEAQ. V dropped 2 bases and J dropped 6; count of bases not matched to a gene: 9. The CDR3 is made up of 16 amino acids. The CDR3 sequence is CASSLNRQAGGDTQYF. In nucleotides, the CDR3 is TGTGCCAGCAGCTTAAATAGGCAAGCGGGAGGCGATACGCAGTATTTT.

The sample holds one count of this clone. The gene calls are TRBV11-2 and TRBJ2-6; D gene unclear. Trimming cost V 5 bases and J 0 bases, with 5 bases left between them. Germline CDR1 SGHAT, CDR2 FQNNGV. The CDR3 is 14 residues long. The CDR3 spells CASSPPSGANVLTF. The CDR3 DNA is TGTGCCAGCAGCCCTCCCTCTGGGGCCAACGTCCTGACTTTC.

The V call is TRBV5-1, the J call TRBJ1-1; possibly TRBD1 for D (5 bases). Trimming took 3 bases from V and 1 from J, leaving 7 bases between them. Germline assignment: CDR1 SGHRS and CDR2 YFSETQ. This CDR3 comprises 13 residues. The CDR3 loop reads CASSSQGNTEAFF. The CDR3 bases are TGCGCCAGCAGCTCCCAGGGGAACACTGAAGCTTTCTTT.

This sequence joins TRBV19 and TRBJ1-5, with a tentative D call TRBD1 (5 bases). The CDR3 has 16 residues. From germline, CDR1 is LNHDA and CDR2 SQIVND (reference sequence). The V and J ends lost 7 bases and 0 bases respectively, with 16 bases between them. Written as DNA, the CDR3 is TGTGCCAGTATGGATAGCGGGACCTTTAGCAATCAGCCCCAGCATTTT. Protein product: CASMDSGTFSNQPQHF.

This sequence joins TRBV6-6 and TRBJ1-1, with D unresolved. CDR1 is MNHNY, CDR2 SVGAGI, per germline (reference sequence). The CDR3 covers 12 residues. V was shortened by 5 bases and J by 1 base, with 5 bases between the two germline ends. The CDR3 DNA follows: TGTGCCAGCAGTATGCAGAACACTGAAGCTTTCTTT. It codes for CASSMQNTEAFF.

This clone has more than one count but fewer than ten. The CDR3 sequence: CASSVAWKNTEAFF. CDR3 sequence (DNA): TGTGCCAGCAGCGTAGCGTGGAAGAACACTGAAGCTTTCTTT. The rearrangement links TRBV9 to TRBJ1-1, with D hard to call. The germline V gene has CDR1 SGDLS and CDR2 YYNGEE. There are 14 residues in the CDR3. V was pared by 0 bases and J by 1 base, with 7 bases between. Variable domain in full (rest from reference TRBV9 and TRBJ1-1): DSGVTQTPKHLITATGQRVTLRCSPRSGDLSVYWYQQSLDQGLQFLIQYYNGEERAKGNILERFSAQQFPDLHSELNLSSLELGDSALYFCASSVAWKNTEAFFGQGTRLTVV.

The chain couples TRBV28 to TRBJ2-1; D remains ambiguous. V was trimmed by 10 bases and J by 5 bases, leaving 9 bases between them. CDR3 length: 11 residues. Germline CDR1 and CDR2: MDHEN and SYDVKM. The CDR3 nucleotides read TGTGCCACCCAAAGAGACAATGAGCAGTTCTTC. Its protein product is CATQRDNEQFF. The whole variable domain, remainder taken from reference TRBV28 and TRBJ2-1, is DVKVTQSSRYLVKRTGEKVFLECVQDMDHENMFWYRQDPGLGLRLIYFSYDVKMKEKGDIPEGYSVSREKKERFSLILESASTNQTSMYLCATQRDNEQFFGPGTRLTVL.

V usage is TRBV2 and J usage is TRBJ2-1; TRBD1 or TRBD2 may be the D gene (6 bases each). The germline CDR1 and CDR2 sequences are SNHLY and FYNNEI. The CDR3 loop spans 14 amino acids. The ends were cut back, 5 bases at V and 7 bases at J, with 15 bases in the middle. CDR3 in amino acids: CASSNLQGRNEQFF. The CDR3 DNA reads TGTGCCAGCAGTAACCTCCAGGGGAGGAATGAGCAGTTCTTC.

This clone has a single count. The chain has TRBV19 and TRBJ2-7; maybe TRBD1 (6 bases). CDR1 and CDR2 (germline): LNHDA, SQIVND (reference sequence). The CDR3 has 14 amino acids. Trimming left V 4 bases short and J 0 bases short, with 10 bases between. As DNA, the CDR3 is TGTGCCAGTAGTACGACAGGTAACTCCTACGAGCAGTACTTC. Amino acids: CASSTTGNSYEQYF.

This sequence joins TRBV19 and TRBJ1-4, with 8 bases identical to TRBD1. The CDR3 covers 14 residues. Germline-derived CDR1 and CDR2 are LNHDA and SQIVND (reference sequence). Germline trimming cut 3 bases from V and 8 bases from J; bases unmatched to any gene: 5. This CDR3 is CASSIDRGGEKLFF. CDR3 coding DNA: TGTGCCAGTAGTATCGACAGGGGAGGCGAAAAACTGTTTTTT.

This clone was picked up one time. The chain is built from TRBV28 and TRBJ2-3; D unclear. The CDR3 length is 12 residues. Germline V lookup: CDR1 MDHEN, CDR2 SYDVKM. The V end lost 1 base, the J end lost 4 bases, and 3 bases lay between the germline ends. The CDR3: CASSLLSDTQYF. DNA of the CDR3: TGTGCCAGCAGTTTATTGTCAGATACGCAGTATTTT.

The chain combines TRBV5-4 with TRBJ2-5; no reliable D call. The CDR3 has 14 amino acids. V lost 1 base and J 2 bases, leaving 9 bases between the germline ends. Germline CDR1 and CDR2: SGHNT and YYREEE (reference sequence). In DNA form, the CDR3 reads TGTGCCAGCAGCTTGAACACGGATCAAGAGACCCAGTACTTC. Translated: CASSLNTDQETQYF. Filled out from reference TRBV5-4 and TRBJ2-5, the complete variable domain reads ETGVTQSPTHLIKTRGQQVTLRCSSQSGHNTVSWYQQALGQGPQFIFQYYREEENGRGNFPPRFSGLQFPNYSSELNVNALELDDSALYLCASSLNTDQETQYFGPGTRLLVL.

This clone showed up just a few times. The chain couples TRBV6-5 to TRBJ1-5; no reliable D call. This CDR3 comprises 12 residues. Deletions cut 5 bases from V and 12 bases from J, with 14 bases between. CDR1 is MNHEY and CDR2 is SVGAGI in the germline V gene. This CDR3 reads CASSPPNLNQHF. Written as DNA, the CDR3 is TGTGCCAGCAGTCCCCCGAACCTGAACCAGCATTTT.